These T cell receptor beta chains were read from a single sample in a study of CD8 T cells in ankylosing spondylitis. Via MiXCR, TCRdb re-called the 5' RACE reads, giving one row per CDR3 protein. The table lists hundreds of thousands of distinct CDR3 sequences, roughly a quarter of them singletons. The sample was blood, either unsorted or a sorted T cell fraction (not recorded which). The receptors were gathered from a male donor with ankylosing spondylitis. The CDR3 runs from the conserved cysteine through the conserved F or W. Each record gives: clone size, J gene, V gene, D gene, CDR3 protein, CDR3 DNA. The D gene is left open where the match is weak. Size is omitted from some rows. Given values are once, few, many or a class for expanded clones.

>.|TRBJ1-2|TRBV27|.
CACEGDGYTF
TGTGCCTGCGAGGGGGATGGCTACACCTTC
>.|TRBJ2-3|TRBV4-2|.
CASSRQDNTQYF
TGTGCCAGCAGCCGCCAGGACAATACGCAGTATTTT
>.|TRBJ1-1|TRBV2|.
CASSEASTLGTEAFF
TGTGCCAGCAGTGAAGCGTCGACCCTGGGCACTGAAGCTTTCTTT
>few|TRBJ2-1|TRBV5-1|TRBD2
CASSRTGDEGTRQFF
TGCGCCAGCAGCCGGACTGGCGATGAAGGGACTAGGCAGTTCTTC
>few|TRBJ2-3|TRBV11-2|.
CASSHSFTRTDTQYF
TGTGCCAGCAGTCATAGCTTCACCCGCACAGATACGCAGTATTTT
>few|TRBJ1-3|TRBV5-1|TRBD1
CASSPGQVGDTIYF
TGCGCCAGCAGCCCTGGACAGGTTGGGGACACCATATATTTT
>.|TRBJ1-2|TRBV12-3/TRBV12-4|.
CASSLRGSYYGYTF
TGTGCCAGCAGTTTGAGGGGGAGCTACTATGGCTACACCTTC
>few|TRBJ1-2|TRBV25-1|.
CASSDSFRGTGGYTF
TGTGCCAGCAGTGATTCCTTCAGGGGAACAGGCGGCTACACCTTC
>.|TRBJ2-2|TRBV20-1|.
CSARVGSRTGELFF
TGCAGTGCTAGGGTCGGCTCGAGAACCGGGGAGCTGTTTTTT
>few|TRBJ1-5|TRBV21-1|.
CASSTGRWGQPQHF
TGTGCCAGCTCAACTGGTAGATGGGGTCAGCCCCAGCATTTT
>few|TRBJ2-3|TRBV10-3|.
CAISPTSESSTDTQYF
TGTGCCATCAGTCCTACGAGCGAGTCGAGCACAGATACGCAGTATTTT
>.|TRBJ2-1|TRBV24-1|TRBD1
CATSDLRQGANEQFF
TGTGCCACCAGTGACCTCAGACAGGGGGCGAATGAGCAGTTCTTC
>.|TRBJ2-5|TRBV29-1|.
CSVDSISETQYF
TGCAGCGTTGACAGCATTTCAGAGACCCAGTACTTC
>few|TRBJ1-1|TRBV11-3|.
CASSFRQLGTEAFF
TGTGCCAGCAGCTTCCGCCAATTGGGCACTGAAGCTTTCTTT
>.|TRBJ2-1|TRBV5-1|.
CASSEGRADEQFF
TGCGCCAGCAGTGAGGGCAGGGCGGACGAGCAGTTCTTC
>few|TRBJ1-1|TRBV12-3/TRBV12-4|.
CASSLGSPRGTEAFF
TGTGCCAGCAGTTTAGGCAGTCCCCGAGGCACTGAAGCTTTCTTT
>.|TRBJ1-1|TRBV5-6|TRBD1
CASSPHPQGAGTEAFF
TGTGCCAGCAGCCCTCATCCTCAGGGGGCCGGAACTGAAGCTTTCTTT
>.|TRBJ1-6|TRBV5-1|.
CASSLEGLANSPLHF
TGCGCCAGCAGCTTGGAGGGACTGGCGAATTCACCCCTCCACTTT
>.|TRBJ2-1|TRBV7-9|TRBD2
CASSPPGLVNFEQFF
TGTGCCAGCAGTCCACCGGGACTAGTTAATTTTGAGCAGTTCTTC
>once|TRBJ2-3|TRBV15|.
CATSRGETVTDTQYF
TGTGCCACCAGCAGAGGGGAGACTGTTACAGATACGCAGTATTTT
>few|TRBJ2-3|TRBV4-1|.
CASRRASGADTQYF
TGCGCCAGCAGAAGGGCCAGCGGCGCGGATACGCAGTATTTT
>few|TRBJ2-5|TRBV5-1|.
CASSFGLRETQYF
TGCGCCAGCAGCTTCGGCTTAAGAGAGACCCAGTACTTC
>.|TRBJ1-2|TRBV3-1|.
CASSPRQVSRYGYTF
TGTGCCAGCAGCCCTCGACAGGTCAGCCGCTATGGCTACACCTTC
>.|TRBJ2-1|TRBV3-1|TRBD2
CASSQAGTSGRYNEQFF
TGTGCCAGCAGCCAAGCGGGGACTAGCGGGAGATACAATGAGCAGTTCTTC
>many|TRBJ2-3|TRBV5-6|.
CASSLRLAYDTQYF
TGTGCCAGCAGCTTGCGGCTAGCATACGATACGCAGTATTTT
>.|TRBJ1-1|TRBV12-3/TRBV12-4|TRBD1
CASSIQGAAFF
TGTGCCAGCAGTATACAGGGGGCGGCTTTCTTT
>few|TRBJ2-5|TRBV3-1|.
CASSQESGPTGTQYF
TGTGCCAGCAGCCAAGAATCCGGGCCCACGGGGACCCAGTACTTC
>.|TRBJ2-5|TRBV27|TRBD1
CASSLFPPGGQETQYF
TGTGCCAGCAGTTTATTCCCCCCAGGGGGCCAAGAGACCCAGTACTTC
>few|TRBJ1-1|TRBV10-2|.
CASSHGQIMNTEAFF
TGCGCCAGCAGTCATGGACAGATCATGAACACTGAAGCTTTCTTT
>.|TRBJ2-5|TRBV20-1|TRBD2
CSARKRLAGIQETQYF
TGCAGTGCTAGAAAGCGACTAGCGGGGATCCAAGAGACCCAGTACTTC
>.|TRBJ1-4|TRBV29-1|.
CSAYGQINEKLFF
TGCAGCGCCTATGGACAAATAAATGAAAAACTGTTTTTT
>.|TRBJ2-2|TRBV2|TRBD2
CATKGLAAGELFF
TGTGCCACCAAGGGACTAGCGGCTGGGGAGCTGTTTTTT
>few|TRBJ2-1|TRBV24-1|TRBD2
CATSLGLAGPNEQFF
TGTGCCACCAGTTTGGGACTAGCGGGACCCAATGAGCAGTTCTTC
>.|TRBJ1-1|TRBV7-8|.
CASSLARGASGTEAFF
TGTGCCAGCAGCTTAGCCCGGGGAGCGAGTGGCACTGAAGCTTTCTTT
>.|TRBJ2-4|TRBV19|TRBD2
CASSIGGVIQYF
TGTGCCAGTAGTATCGGGGGGGTCATTCAGTACTTC
>few|TRBJ2-1|TRBV5-1|.
CASSSDPMSSYNEQFF
TGCGCCAGCAGCTCGGACCCTATGAGCTCCTACAATGAGCAGTTCTTC
>few|TRBJ1-1|TRBV5-1|TRBD1
CASSSRTGTRKGMNTEAFF
TGCGCCAGCAGCTCGCGGACAGGGACAAGAAAAGGGATGAACACTGAAGCTTTCTTT
>.|TRBJ2-1|TRBV6-6|TRBD2
CASSTSGRAPFF
TGTGCCAGCAGCACTAGCGGGAGGGCCCCGTTCTTC
>.|TRBJ2-6|TRBV4-2|.
CASSQEIRQGSGANVLTF
TGTGCCAGCAGCCAAGAGATTCGGCAGGGATCTGGGGCCAACGTCCTGACTTTC
>few|TRBJ2-1|TRBV20-1|.
CSARGRNEQFF
TGCAGTGCTAGAGGGCGGAATGAGCAGTTCTTC
>.|TRBJ2-1|TRBV12-3/TRBV12-4|.
CASSLPTGSRNEQFF
TGTGCCAGCAGTTTACCCACAGGGTCTCGGAATGAGCAGTTCTTC
>.|TRBJ2-3|TRBV20-1|TRBD2
CSARDPWTSGATDTQYF
TGCAGTGCTAGAGATCCGTGGACTAGCGGGGCGACAGATACGCAGTATTTT
>many|TRBJ2-7|TRBV6-5|.
CASSYASSVSGGYEQYF
TGTGCCAGCAGTTACGCCTCGTCCGTTAGCGGTGGGTACGAGCAGTACTTC
>.|TRBJ1-2|TRBV5-1|.
CASSLMDGDYGYTF
TGCGCCAGCAGCTTGATGGACGGAGACTATGGCTACACCTTC
>few|TRBJ2-7|TRBV7-9|TRBD1
CASSLAPPGQGPYEQYF
TGTGCCAGCAGCTTAGCGCCCCCCGGACAGGGACCCTACGAGCAGTACTTC
>.|TRBJ2-7|TRBV3-1|.
CASSPEQGNYEQYF
TGTGCCAGCAGCCCGGAACAGGGAAACTACGAGCAGTACTTC
>.|TRBJ2-3|TRBV5-5|.
CASSSGPIGDTDTQYF
TGTGCCAGCAGCTCGGGACCTATAGGGGACACAGATACGCAGTATTTT
>.|TRBJ2-3|TRBV28|.
CASSSRRVRGTDTQYF
TGTGCCAGCAGTTCCCGGAGGGTAAGAGGCACAGATACGCAGTATTTT
>few|TRBJ2-5|TRBV7-2|TRBD2
CASSFSGGLETQYF
TGTGCCAGCAGCTTTTCGGGGGGTCTAGAGACCCAGTACTTC
>many|TRBJ1-2|TRBV11-2|.
CASSLQGSNYGYTF
TGTGCCAGCAGCTTACAGGGATCTAACTATGGCTACACCTTC
>few|TRBJ2-7|TRBV7-6|.
CASSSVGGAGYEQYF
TGTGCCAGCAGCTCAGTTGGAGGGGCCGGATACGAGCAGTACTTC
>few|TRBJ2-1|TRBV29-1|.
CSGGGTESYNEQFF
TGCAGCGGGGGGGGGACAGAATCCTACAATGAGCAGTTCTTC
>.|TRBJ1-5|TRBV21-1|.
CASSKEAGADNQPQHF
TGTGCCAGCAGCAAAGAGGCAGGGGCGGACAATCAGCCCCAGCATTTT
>.|TRBJ2-7|TRBV20-1|TRBD1
CSASRDRDNEQYF
TGCAGTGCTAGTAGGGACAGGGACAACGAGCAGTACTTC
>.|TRBJ2-1|TRBV13|.
CASSLEGVTYNEQFF
TGTGCCAGCAGCTTAGAAGGGGTGACCTACAATGAGCAGTTCTTC
>few|TRBJ1-1|TRBV6-1|.
CASSENGLNTEAFF
TGTGCCAGCAGTGAAAACGGATTGAACACTGAAGCTTTCTTT